One and the same sample provided the 22 T cell receptor beta chains below, sequenced in a study of early T cells in non-severe SARS-CoV-2 infection. TCRdb passed the 5' RACE reads through MiXCR, listing each CDR3 protein once. The sample yields 85,000 to 100,000 distinct CDR3 sequences, around 16% seen once. The source material was whole blood. Receptors originate from an adult who was a healthcare worker with PCR-confirmed SARS-CoV-2 infection or an uninfected control (not recorded which).

This clonotype was seen only a few times. This chain uses TRBV7-8 with TRBJ2-5; D remains unclear. Deletions cut 1 base from V and 2 bases from J, with 11 bases between. Per the germline V gene, CDR1 is SGHVS and CDR2 is FQNEAQ. The CDR3 sequence is 15 residues long. CDR3 residues: CASSLGRIVQETQYF. Written as DNA, the CDR3 is TGTGCCAGCAGCTTAGGTCGGATAGTACAAGAGACCCAGTACTTC.

This clonotype was counted only a few times. The chain uses TRBV29-1 and TRBJ2-1; D not resolved. Trimming removed 4 bases at V and 7 bases at J, with 8 bases between. The CDR3 contains 11 residues. Germline lookup yields CDR1 SQVTM and CDR2 ANQGSEA. The CDR3 DNA sequence: TGCAGCGTTGGCCTCGGGAATGAGCAGTTCTTC. It codes for CSVGLGNEQFF.

This chain links TRBV6-5 with TRBJ1-1; 8 bases are a match to TRBD1. V was clipped by 5 bases and J by 2 bases; unmatched bases: 4. This CDR3 has 14 residues. Germline V gives CDR1 MNHEY, CDR2 SVGAGI. CDR3 nucleotides: TGTGCCAGCAGTCGCGACAGGGGAAACACTGAAGCTTTCTTT. Amino acids: CASSRDRGNTEAFF.

The CDR3 loop is CSAPLDTSSYEQYF. CDR3 coding DNA: TGCAGTGCTCCCCTAGACACCAGCTCCTACGAGCAGTACTTC. The chain combines TRBV20-1 with TRBJ2-7; no clear D. The V gene's germline CDR1 is DFQATT and CDR2 SNEGSKA (reference sequence). Trimming took off 5 bases at V and 0 bases at J, with 14 bases between the two ends. The CDR3 sequence is 14 residues long.

V usage is TRBV19 and J usage is TRBJ2-6; tentatively, D is TRBD2 (5 bases). Germline CDR1 reads LNHDA; CDR2 reads SQIVND (reference sequence). The CDR3 is 16 amino acids. The V gene lost 1 base and the J gene lost 2 bases, with 9 bases spanning the gap. DNA of the CDR3: TGTGCCAGTAGTATAGTTCGGCGGGCTGGGGCCAACGTCCTGACTTTC. This codes for CASSIVRRAGANVLTF.

The rearrangement joins TRBV10-2 to TRBJ2-3; D ambiguous. This CDR3 contains 12 residues. V gave up 6 bases and J gave up 6 bases, with 10 bases separating them. Germline CDR1 reads WSHSY; CDR2 reads SAAADI. The chain's CDR3 is CASRGSPDTQYF. The CDR3, as DNA: TGCGCCAGCAGGGGGTCACCGGATACGCAGTATTTT.

Notes on this clonotype: A clone one base away is much larger, so this may be a read error. Because the CDR3 is missing its conserved closing phenylalanine or tryptophan, this is likely a read error. The rearrangement links TRBV7-9 to TRBJ2-1; TRBD2 aligns across 10 bases. V lost 6 bases, J lost 7 bases, and 6 bases stayed unmatched. Per the germline V gene, CDR1 is SEHNR and CDR2 is FQNEAQ (reference sequence). The CDR3 loop spans 14 amino acids. The CDR3, as DNA: TGTGCCAGCAGTTCCCCACTAGCGGGAAATGAGCAGTTCTCC. As protein: CASSSPLAGNEQFS.

The chain recombines TRBV6-2 or TRBV6-3 with TRBJ2-2, with 7 positions matching TRBD2. This CDR3 has 16 residues. In germline, CDR1 is MNHEY, CDR2 SVGEGT. V shed 2 bases, J shed 5 bases, and the junction held 8 bases outside the gene matches. CDR3 in amino acids: CASSYTAGEATGELFF. The DNA of the CDR3 is TGTGCCAGCAGTTACACTGCGGGAGAAGCAACCGGGGAGCTGTTTTTT.

The chain combines TRBV19 with TRBJ2-4; TRBD1 agrees at 7 bases. Losses at the gene ends were 4 bases for V and 6 bases for J; bases not matched to a gene: 12. CDR1 LNHDA and CDR2 SQIVND come from the germline V gene (reference sequence). This CDR3 has 16 residues. The CDR3 coding sequence is TGTGCCAGTAGTAGGATCCTGACAGGGTGGGGAAACATTCAGTACTTC. It specifies CASSRILTGWGNIQYF.

The chain recombines TRBV20-1 with TRBJ2-1; TRBD1 might be the D (5 bases). CDR3 size: 15 residues. V was cut by 5 bases and J by 0 bases, with 14 bases left in between. Germline CDR1 DFQATT, CDR2 SNEGSKA (reference sequence). The CDR3 nucleotides read TGCAGTGCTCAGGGCCGGAGAGTCTCCTACAATGAGCAGTTCTTC. It encodes CSAQGRRVSYNEQFF.

The V and J genes are TRBV7-6 and TRBJ2-1; 11 nucleotides line up with TRBD2. The CDR3 totals 15 residues. In germline, CDR1 is SGHVS, CDR2 FNYEAQ. J was trimmed by 2 bases and V by 7 bases; bases with no gene match: 4. CDR3 amino acids: CASTLSGGAYNEQFF. CDR3 DNA: TGTGCCAGCACTCTTAGCGGGGGGGCCTACAATGAGCAGTTCTTC. Supplemented by reference TRBV7-6 and TRBJ2-1, the full variable domain reads GAGVSQSPRYKVTKRGQDVALRCDPISGHVSLYWYRQALGQGPEFLTYFNYEAQQDKSGLPNDRFSAERPEGSISTLTIQRTEQRDSAMYRCASTLSGGAYNEQFFGPGTRLTVL.

The chain couples TRBV11-2 to TRBJ2-7; TRBD2 aligns across 11 bases. J was trimmed by 2 bases and V by 5 bases; bases with no gene match: 8. The CDR3 is 16 amino acids. CDR1 SGHAT and CDR2 FQNNGV come from the germline V gene. DNA of the CDR3: TGTGCCAGCAGCGTGCTCGGGACTAGCGGTACCTACGAGCAGTACTTC. This codes for CASSVLGTSGTYEQYF. Combining the CDR3 with reference TRBV11-2 and TRBJ2-7 gives the whole variable domain EAGVAQSPRYKIIEKRQSVAFWCNPISGHATLYWYQQILGQGPKLLIQFQNNGVVDDSQLPKDRFSAERLKGVDSTLKIQPAKLEDSAVYLCASSVLGTSGTYEQYFGPGTRLTVT.

This clonotype was observed at least ten times. This rearrangement joins TRBV29-1 to TRBJ2-5, with D unclear. Germline values: CDR1 SQVTM, CDR2 ANQGSEA. This CDR3 is 10 amino acids long. Trimming left V 6 bases short and J 4 bases short, with 6 bases between. In DNA, the CDR3 is TGCAGCGTATTAATAGAGACCCAGTACTTC. It is translated as CSVLIETQYF.

This clonotype was counted at least ten times. The chain is built from TRBV5-1 and TRBJ2-3; no reliable D call. V dropped 0 bases and J dropped 3 bases, with 8 bases sitting between them. Germline CDR1 SGHRS, CDR2 YFSETQ. This CDR3 is 14 amino acids long. This CDR3 reads CASSLGGRTDTQYF. In nucleotides, the CDR3 is TGCGCCAGCAGCTTGGGAGGCAGAACAGATACGCAGTATTTT.

This clonotype was seen repeatedly, ten times or more. This chain joins TRBV3-1 and TRBJ1-5; the D gene is possibly TRBD1 (6 bases). Germline V gives CDR1 LGHDT, CDR2 YNNKEL (reference sequence). The V end lost 3 bases, the J end lost 7 bases, and 10 bases lay between the germline ends. The CDR3 length is 13 residues. The DNA for the CDR3 is TGTGCCAGCAGCCAGGCAGGGGTGCAGCCCCAGCATTTT. Translating it yields CASSQAGVQPQHF.

This clonotype appeared many times. The rearrangement uses TRBV20-1 and TRBJ2-3; a possible D gene is TRBD2 (6 bases). The V gene's germline CDR1 is DFQATT and CDR2 SNEGSKA (reference sequence). V shed 8 bases and J shed 4 bases, with 13 bases lying between them. The CDR3 loop spans 12 amino acids. The CDR3, as DNA: TGCAGTTCTGGAGGGTTGGCAGATACGCAGTATTTT. Translation gives CSSGGLADTQYF.

This chain links TRBV19 with TRBJ2-1; 13 bases fit TRBD2. The CDR3 length is 15 residues. Per germline, CDR1 LNHDA and CDR2 SQIVND (reference sequence). Trimming at V came to 4 bases and at J to 9 bases, leaving 6 bases not matched to a gene. The CDR3 loop is CASSKGTSGIGEQFF. CDR3 nucleotides: TGTGCCAGTAGTAAAGGGACTAGCGGGATCGGTGAGCAGTTCTTC.

This clonotype was seen many times. The V call is TRBV28, the J call TRBJ2-3; D possibly uses TRBD1 or TRBD2 (5 bases each). The CDR3 spans 15 residues. CDR1 and CDR2 from the germline V gene are MDHEN and SYDVKM. Trimming shortened V by 3 bases and J by 3 bases, and 13 bases separated the two germline ends. CDR3 in DNA: TGTGCCAGCAGTTTCCGCGATGGGGGAACAGATACGCAGTATTTT. This sequence encodes CASSFRDGGTDTQYF.

The chain uses TRBV2 and TRBJ2-1; 13 bases fit TRBD2. The CDR3 loop spans 13 amino acids. Germline V gene lookup returns CDR1 SNHLY and CDR2 FYNNEI. V shed 11 bases, J shed 8 bases, and the junction held 6 bases outside the gene matches. CDR3 region: CARRTSGSYEQFF. The CDR3 DNA reads as TGTGCCCGAAGGACTAGCGGGAGCTATGAGCAGTTCTTC.

This clonotype was picked up one time. The chain is built from TRBV27 and TRBJ2-7, with 10 bases fitting TRBD2. CDR1 and CDR2 (germline): MNHEY, SMNVEV (reference sequence). The V segment lost 8 bases and the J segment 3 bases; nucleotides outside the gene matches: 7. The CDR3 length is 14 residues. The CDR3 loop is CASALAGRLYEQYF. DNA of the CDR3: TGTGCCAGCGCACTAGCGGGGCGCCTCTACGAGCAGTACTTC.

This clonotype has a count of ten or more. This rearrangement joins TRBV6-1 to TRBJ1-1; 7 nucleotides agree with TRBD1. This CDR3 is 13 amino acids long. Germline CDR1 MNHNS, CDR2 SASEGT. Germline trimming cut 4 bases from V and 1 base from J; bases unmatched to any gene: 0. CDR3: CASSGQGNTEAFF. The CDR3 region has the DNA TGTGCCAGCAGTGGACAGGGGAACACTGAAGCTTTCTTT.

This clonotype was picked up many times. The V and J genes are TRBV25-1 and TRBJ1-4, with D unclear. The CDR3 is 13 residues long. Trimming took 1 base from V and 10 from J, leaving 10 bases between them. The germline V gene has CDR1 MGHDK and CDR2 SYGVNS. The CDR3 reads CASSESPGRKLFF. The CDR3 DNA sequence: TGTGCCAGCAGTGAATCCCCGGGCCGAAAACTGTTTTTT.